Detailed here is one TCR beta chain. This sample was included in a study of blood T cell repertoires in COVID-19. Turning to the study itself: Samples taken during acute and convalescent COVID-19 were collected in the United States, Italy and Spain. PBMCs, B-cell-depleted T cells, or T cells were the source of the cDNA or gDNA that made up the material.

Original methodology: How many nucleated cells were present was estimated from reference gene primer amplification. Produced via immunoSEQ multiplex PCR; TCRdb's table is partial and in-frame only. V and J calls and clone size are those listed in that table; D and trimming were worked out from the DNA. The data contain some 250,000 clones, more than 70% of them seen just once; the ten biggest clones take up about 0.99%. This TCR was sampled from a woman between 40 and 50 years old who had recovered from COVID-19. Sequenced material: peripheral blood.

CDR3 in amino acids: CASSLVRDRGEAFF. DNA of the CDR3: TGTGCCAGCAGCTTAGTCAGGGACAGGGGCGAAGCTTTCTTT. The chain uses TRBV7-8 and TRBJ1-1; TRBD1 matches 10 bases. The CDR3 contains 14 residues. The J segment lost 8 bases and the V segment lost 1 base, leaving 4 bases of the junction unmatched. Germline lookup yields CDR1 SGHVS and CDR2 FQNEAQ.